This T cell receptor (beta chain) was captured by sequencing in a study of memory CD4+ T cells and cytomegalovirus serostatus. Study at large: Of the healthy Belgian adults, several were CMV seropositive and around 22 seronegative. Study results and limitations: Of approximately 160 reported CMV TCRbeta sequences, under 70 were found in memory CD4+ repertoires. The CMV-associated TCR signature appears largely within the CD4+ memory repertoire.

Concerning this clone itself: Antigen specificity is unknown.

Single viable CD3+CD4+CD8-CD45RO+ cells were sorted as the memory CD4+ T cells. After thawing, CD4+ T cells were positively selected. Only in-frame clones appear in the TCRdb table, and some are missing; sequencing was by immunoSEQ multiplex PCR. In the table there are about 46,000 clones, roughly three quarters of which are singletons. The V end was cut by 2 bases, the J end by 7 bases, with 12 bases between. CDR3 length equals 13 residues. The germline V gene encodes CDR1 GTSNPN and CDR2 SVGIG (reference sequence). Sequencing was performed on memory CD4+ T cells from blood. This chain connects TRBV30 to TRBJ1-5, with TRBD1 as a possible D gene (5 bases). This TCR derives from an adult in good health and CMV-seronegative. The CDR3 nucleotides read TGTGCCTGGAGTCTGGGGGGGAGACAGCCCCAGCATTTT. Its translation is CAWSLGGRQPQHF.